What follows are 13 T cell receptor beta chains derived from one specimen sequenced in a study of PD-L1 blockade in urothelial cancer. TCRdb's copy holds only in-frame clones and misses some; the assay was immunoSEQ multiplex PCR. Of some 66,000 clones listed, roughly 86% are singletons. Sample time point: pretreatment peripheral blood. The specimen comprised PBMCs, sampled around atezolizumab (anti-PD-L1) treatment. The source of these receptors is a man aged 55 to 69 with urothelial cancer.

V and J are TRBV27 and TRBJ1-2, with TRBD1 identical over 8 bases. Germline CDR1 reads MNHEY; CDR2 reads SMNVEV (reference sequence). Trimming removed 6 bases from V and 1 base from J; junction bases left unmatched: 4. This CDR3 is 14 amino acids long. The CDR3: CASRSTGGNYGYTF. Here the CDR3 DNA reads TGTGCCAGCAGGTCAACAGGGGGTAACTATGGCTACACCTTC.

The count of this clone is one. The CDR3 region is CASSYSGGNNYGYTF. CDR3 nucleotides: TGTGCCAGCAGTTACTCTGGGGGGAACAACTATGGCTACACCTTC. J is TRBJ1-2 and V is TRBV6-5; possible D gene TRBD1, 5 bases. CDR1 is MNHEY, CDR2 SVGAGI, per germline. The CDR3 is 15 amino acids. Trimming took off 0 bases at V and 2 bases at J, with 10 bases between the two ends.

This chain joins TRBV7-8 and TRBJ1-5; a possible D gene is TRBD1 (6 bases). The ends were cut back, 0 bases at V and 6 bases at J, with 12 bases in the middle. Germline V CDR1 and CDR2: SGHVS, FQNEAQ. The CDR3 runs 15 residues. For the CDR3, the DNA is TGTGCCAGCAGCTTAGCGGTGGGGGCCATTCAGCCCCAGCATTTT. Translated: CASSLAVGAIQPQHF.

V is TRBV6-1 and J is TRBJ1-6; D is ambiguous. Deletions cut 4 bases from V and 8 bases from J, with 6 bases between. CDR3 length equals 12 residues. Germline V lookup: CDR1 MNHNS, CDR2 SASEGT. In nucleotides, the CDR3 is TGTGCCAGCAGTGCTGGGCATTCACCCCTCCACTTT. It codes for CASSAGHSPLHF.

The V and J genes are TRBV10-2 and TRBJ1-2; D perhaps matches TRBD1 (6 bases). CDR3 length: 13 amino acids. V lost 3 bases and J 2 bases, leaving 7 bases between the germline ends. The germline CDR1 and CDR2 sequences are WSHSY and SAAADI. Here the CDR3 DNA reads TGCGCCAGCAGTGACAGGGGAAACTATGGCTACACCTTC. Amino acids: CASSDRGNYGYTF.

This rearrangement joins TRBV10-3 to TRBJ2-3; D perhaps matches TRBD1 (5 bases). The CDR3 contains 17 residues. V gave up 3 bases and J gave up 0 bases, with 16 bases separating them. CDR1 and CDR2 from the germline V gene are ENHRY and SYGVKD. The CDR3 loop reads CAISDPRVRSSTDTQYF. In nucleotides, the CDR3 is TGTGCCATCAGTGACCCCAGGGTGAGATCTAGCACAGATACGCAGTATTTT.

This rearrangement joins TRBV6-1 to TRBJ1-5, with unresolved D. Germline CDR1 reads MNHNS; CDR2 reads SASEGT. This CDR3 comprises 15 residues. V shed 2 bases and J shed 6 bases, with 14 bases lying between them. The CDR3 spells CASSEPQRPSQPQHF. In DNA form, the CDR3 reads TGTGCCAGCAGTGAACCCCAGCGGCCGAGTCAGCCCCAGCATTTT.

This clone was counted between two and nine times. This chain uses TRBV6-6 with TRBJ2-7, with TRBD2 matching 9 bases. The CDR3 sequence is 15 residues long. V lost 0 bases to trimming and J lost 4 bases; unmatched junction nucleotides: 4. Per the germline V gene, CDR1 is MNHNY and CDR2 is SVGAGI (reference sequence). CDR3 sequence (DNA): TGTGCCAGCAGTTACTCGCCAGCGGGGGGTTACGAGCAGTACTTC. Translated: CASSYSPAGGYEQYF.

The rearrangement joins TRBV28 to TRBJ2-7; 7 bases are a match to TRBD1. The CDR3 totals 14 residues. Trimming took 2 bases from V and 4 from J; bases not matched to a gene: 5. Germline V gives CDR1 MDHEN, CDR2 SYDVKM. CDR3 coding DNA: TGTGCCAGCAGTTTAAGGGACAGAGGATACGAGCAGTACTTC. This gives the protein CASSLRDRGYEQYF.

The chain uses TRBV10-2 and TRBJ2-2; perhaps TRBD1 as D (6 bases). The ends were cut back, 5 bases at V and 1 base at J, with 11 bases in the middle. CDR1 and CDR2 (germline): WSHSY, SAAADI. There are 15 residues in the CDR3. CDR3 sequence (DNA): TGCGCCAGCAGTAAAGGACAGCAGAACACCGGGGAGCTGTTTTTT. This codes for CASSKGQQNTGELFF.

This chain connects TRBV7-3 to TRBJ2-3; D possibly corresponds to TRBD1 (6 bases). Looked up from germline, CDR1 is SGHTA and CDR2 is FQGTGA. V lost 5 bases to trimming and J lost 7 bases, with 13 bases between them. The CDR3 covers 13 residues. The CDR3 sequence: CASSPARGNTQYF. In DNA form, the CDR3 reads TGTGCCAGCAGCCCTGCAAGGGGGAATACGCAGTATTTT.

The V and J genes are TRBV11-2 and TRBJ2-7, with TRBD1 identical over 7 bases. Germline V gene sequence: CDR1 SGHAT, CDR2 FQNNGV. CDR3 length: 14 residues. Trimming took 7 bases from V and 2 from J; bases not matched to a gene: 8. This CDR3 reads CASTTTGRAYEQYF. CDR3 in DNA: TGTGCCAGCACGACGACAGGGAGAGCCTACGAGCAGTACTTC. The full variable domain, with the rest looked up from reference TRBV11-2 and TRBJ2-7, is EAGVAQSPRYKIIEKRQSVAFWCNPISGHATLYWYQQILGQGPKLLIQFQNNGVVDDSQLPKDRFSAERLKGVDSTLKIQPAKLEDSAVYLCASTTTGRAYEQYFGPGTRLTVT.

The chain joins TRBV6-5 to TRBJ2-3, with D possibly matching TRBD1 (6 bases). CDR1 is MNHEY, CDR2 SVGAGI, per germline. The CDR3 is made up of 15 amino acids. V shed 2 bases and J shed 3 bases, with 12 bases lying between them. The CDR3 loop is CASSYLGQWTDTQYF. The DNA of the CDR3 is TGTGCCAGCAGTTACCTAGGACAGTGGACAGATACGCAGTATTTT.